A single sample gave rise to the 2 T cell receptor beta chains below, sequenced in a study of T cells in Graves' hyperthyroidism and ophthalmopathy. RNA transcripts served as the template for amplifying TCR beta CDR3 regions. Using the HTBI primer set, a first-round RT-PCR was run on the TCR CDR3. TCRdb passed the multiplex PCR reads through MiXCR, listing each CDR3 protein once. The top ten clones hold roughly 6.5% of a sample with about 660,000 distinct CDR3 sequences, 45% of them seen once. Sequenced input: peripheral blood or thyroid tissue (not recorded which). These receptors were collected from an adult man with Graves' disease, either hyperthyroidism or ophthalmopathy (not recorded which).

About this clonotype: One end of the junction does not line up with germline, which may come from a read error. In DNA form, the CDR3 reads TGCGCCAGCAGCCAAGGAAGGGGACAGGGATCCTCACCCCTCCACTTT. Its protein product is CASSQGRGQGSSPLHF. V is TRBV7-3 and J is TRBJ1-6; 9 positions agree with TRBD1. Germline V CDR1 and CDR2: SGHTA, FQGTGA. The CDR3 covers 16 residues.

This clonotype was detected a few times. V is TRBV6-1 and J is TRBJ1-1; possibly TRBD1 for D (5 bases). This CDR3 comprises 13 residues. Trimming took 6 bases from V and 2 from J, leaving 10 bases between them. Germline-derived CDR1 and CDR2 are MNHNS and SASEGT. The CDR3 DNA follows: TGTGCCAGCAGACCCGGGACTAACACTGAAGCTTTCTTT. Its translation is CASRPGTNTEAFF.